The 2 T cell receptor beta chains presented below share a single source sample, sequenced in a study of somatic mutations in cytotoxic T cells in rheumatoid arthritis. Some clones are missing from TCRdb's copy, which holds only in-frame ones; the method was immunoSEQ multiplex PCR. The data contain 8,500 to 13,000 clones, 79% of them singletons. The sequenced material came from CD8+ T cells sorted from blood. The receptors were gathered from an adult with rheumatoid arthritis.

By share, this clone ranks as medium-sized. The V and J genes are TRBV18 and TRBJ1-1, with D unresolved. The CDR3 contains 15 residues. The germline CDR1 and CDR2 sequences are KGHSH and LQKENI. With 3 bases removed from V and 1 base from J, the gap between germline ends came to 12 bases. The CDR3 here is CASSPFGLGNTEAFF. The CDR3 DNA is TGTGCCAGCTCACCCTTCGGCCTCGGGAACACTGAAGCTTTCTTT.

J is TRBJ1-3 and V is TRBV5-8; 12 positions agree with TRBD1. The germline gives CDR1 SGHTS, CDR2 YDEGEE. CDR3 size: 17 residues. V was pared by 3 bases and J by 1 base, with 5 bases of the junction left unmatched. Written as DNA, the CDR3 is TGTGCCAGCAGCTGGGGACAGGGGGCCCTTTCTGGAAACACCATATATTTT. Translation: CASSWGQGALSGNTIYF.